The rows below give T cell receptor beta chains drawn from one sample of a study of naive and memory T cell subsets. Each CDR3 protein is one row after TCRdb ran MiXCR on the 5' RACE reads. The data contain approximately 58,000 distinct CDR3 sequences, under 8.5% of them singletons. The receptors shown here come from a male donor in good health. Each CDR3 is given with its conserved first and last residue. A D gene is named only where the DNA matches it firmly. Where a row states a size, it is once, few, many or the class of an expanded clone; other rows omit it.

D gene	V gene	CDR3 length	J gene	clone size	CDR3 protein	CDR3 DNA
NA	TRBV29-1	13	TRBJ2-5	many	CSFEVLGGETQYF	TGCAGCTTCGAGGTCCTGGGGGGTGAGACCCAGTACTTC
NA	TRBV10-2	12	TRBJ2-3	many	CASPVRTDTQYF	TGCGCCAGTCCTGTTCGGACAGATACGCAGTATTTT
NA	TRBV5-6	14	TRBJ2-7	NA	CASSATGSPYEQYF	TGTGCCAGCAGCGCAACAGGGTCCCCCTACGAGCAGTACTTC
NA	TRBV29-1	13	TRBJ1-1	NA	CSVVSGDTTEAFF	TGCAGCGTTGTTTCAGGGGATACCACTGAAGCTTTCTTT
NA	TRBV12-3/TRBV12-4	16	TRBJ2-6	few	CASSHQPSSGANVLTF	TGTGCCAGCAGTCACCAACCGAGCTCTGGGGCCAACGTCCTGACTTTC
TRBD2	TRBV6-1	14	TRBJ2-1	few	CASSEVKLLAEQFF	TGTGCCAGCAGTGAAGTGAAGTTACTAGCGGAGCAGTTCTTC
NA	TRBV12-3/TRBV12-4	14	TRBJ1-1	NA	CASSLEGGPLLAFF	TGTGCCAGCAGTTTAGAAGGGGGGCCCCTCCTAGCTTTCTTT
TRBD2	TRBV5-8	19	TRBJ2-1	few	CASSLEEARGLAVRVEQFF	TGTGCCAGCAGCTTGGAGGAGGCTAGGGGACTAGCGGTTCGAGTTGAGCAGTTCTTC
TRBD1	TRBV29-1	15	TRBJ2-7	few	CSVARGAGGWYEQYF	TGCAGCGTGGCCAGAGGGGCAGGGGGCTGGTACGAGCAGTACTTC
NA	TRBV5-1	12	TRBJ2-5	many	CASKPEQETQYF	TGCGCCAGTAAACCAGAACAAGAGACCCAGTACTTC
NA	TRBV28	16	TRBJ2-3	NA	CASSLKVGAGTDTQYF	TGTGCCAGCAGTTTAAAAGTCGGGGCGGGCACAGATACGCAGTATTTT
NA	TRBV12-3/TRBV12-4	15	TRBJ1-5	few	CASSFGSTGNQPQHF	TGTGCCAGCAGTTTTGGTTCGACGGGGAATCAGCCCCAGCATTTT
NA	TRBV20-1	15	TRBJ2-7	few	CSARGGSTSSYEQYF	TGCAGTGCTAGAGGGGGGAGTACCAGCTCCTACGAGCAGTACTTC
NA	TRBV6-1	15	TRBJ2-6	many	CATLSGATGANVLTF	TGTGCCACCTTATCGGGGGCTACGGGGGCCAACGTCCTGACTTTC
NA	TRBV5-1	15	TRBJ2-6	many	CASSLGGSGANVLTF	TGCGCCAGCAGCTTAGGGGGCTCTGGGGCCAACGTCCTGACTTTC
NA	TRBV20-1	11	TRBJ2-5	many	CSARDVAIQYF	TGCAGTGCTAGAGATGTGGCGATCCAGTACTTC